This T cell receptor beta chain came from a study of T cells in Graves' hyperthyroidism and ophthalmopathy. Study-wide background: Peripheral blood samples were taken at initial diagnosis, prior to any treatment.

Exclusion of patients followed from uncontrolled infection, other autoimmune disease, pregnancy or lactation. Diagnosing involved the use of clinical symptoms, serum thyroxine and TRAb, thyroid ultrasound and orbital computed tomography. The PBMCs had their origin in roughly 9.8 ml of fresh peripheral blood. This clonotype was picked up many times. The CDR3 extends over 18 amino acids. V was cut by 4 bases and J by 3 bases, with 24 bases left in between. Amplified TCR beta CDR3 regions came from RNA transcripts. A set of HTBI primers served as the primers for a first-round RT-PCR of the TCR CDR3. Each CDR3 protein gets one entry after TCRdb re-called the multiplex PCR reads with MiXCR. The table includes 240,000 or so distinct CDR3 sequences, about 16% detected once.

The TCR was taken from a woman younger than 35 with Graves' ophthalmopathy. The chain joins TRBV12-3 or TRBV12-4 to TRBJ1-1, with D possibly being TRBD1 (5 bases). Sequencing input: blood. The chain's CDR3 is CASSSDPGPWGIHTEAFF. In DNA, the CDR3 is TGTGCCAGCAGTTCCGACCCAGGACCCTGGGGGATTCACACTGAAGCTTTCTTT.